The rows below give T cell receptor beta chains drawn from one sample of a study of follicular helper T cells after annual influenza vaccination. The repertoire was sequenced with immunoSEQ multiplex PCR; TCRdb's copy has only in-frame clones and lacks some. Here the sample spans approximately 15,000 clones, about 77% being singletons. Sequences were derived from CXCR5- memory CD4+ T cells sorted from blood, sampled on the day of influenza vaccination. Receptors were obtained from an adult who received the influenza vaccine. CDR3s include the opening cysteine and the closing phenylalanine or tryptophan. D genes are given only for firm matches. Size tells how often a clone was seen (once, few, many) or the class of an expanded clone, and some rows leave it out.

j_call clone_size v_call d_call cdr3_aa cdr3_nt
TRBJ2-1 - TRBV11-2 TRBD2 CASRIAGGPGNEQFF TGTGCCAGCAGGATAGCGGGGGGGCCGGGGAATGAGCAGTTCTTC
TRBJ1-2 - TRBV21-1 - CASSKFSGDGYTF TGTGCCAGCAGCAAATTTTCAGGGGATGGCTACACCTTC
TRBJ1-5 - TRBV7-2 - CASSQAADQPQHF TGTGCCAGCAGCCAAGCCGCGGATCAGCCCCAGCATTTT
TRBJ2-3 - TRBV11-2 TRBD1 CASSADRATDTQYF TGTGCCAGCAGCGCGGACAGGGCAACAGATACGCAGTATTTT
TRBJ2-3 - TRBV5-1 TRBD2 CASSKGLAGRNTDTQYF TGCGCCAGCAGCAAGGGACTAGCGGGGAGAAACACAGATACGCAGTATTTT
TRBJ1-4 - TRBV30 - CAWSTRGANEKLFF TGTGCCTGGAGCACCAGGGGTGCCAATGAAAAACTGTTTTTT
TRBJ1-4 - TRBV4-3 - CASSQGYSGGKLFF TGCGCCAGCAGCCAAGGTTATAGCGGGGGAAAACTGTTTTTT
TRBJ1-6 - TRBV13 - CASSLEGNSPLHF TGTGCCAGCAGCTTAGAGGGGAATTCACCCCTCCACTTT
TRBJ1-3 - TRBV7-2 - CASSQQPYGNTIYF TGTGCCAGCAGCCAACAGCCATACGGAAACACCATATATTTT
TRBJ1-1 - TRBV5-4 TRBD1 CASSFGTASNTEAFF TGTGCCAGCAGCTTCGGGACAGCGAGTAACACTGAAGCTTTCTTT
TRBJ2-7 - TRBV11-3 - CASSRGRSSYEQYF TGTGCCAGCAGCCGGGGTAGGAGCTCCTACGAGCAGTACTTC
TRBJ1-4 - TRBV4-1 - CASSQWLTSAGNEKLFF TGCGCCAGCAGCCAATGGTTGACCTCGGCGGGGAATGAAAAACTGTTTTTT
TRBJ2-2 - TRBV5-1 - CASSLLMAFLAGTGELFF TGCGCCAGCAGCTTACTGATGGCCTTTCTGGCGGGAACCGGGGAGCTGTTTTTT
TRBJ1-1 - TRBV7-2 - CASLIRGGTEAFF TGTGCCAGCCTGATCAGGGGTGGCACTGAAGCTTTCTTT
TRBJ1-1 - TRBV28 - CASSLRGPSLREAFF TGTGCCAGCAGTTTAAGGGGACCTAGCCTCAGAGAGGCTTTCTTT
TRBJ1-1 few TRBV6-1 - CASSVRNTEAFF TGTGCCAGCAGTGTTAGGAACACTGAAGCTTTCTTT
TRBJ1-3 - TRBV14 - CASSQTGGHTIYF TGTGCCAGCAGCCAGACTGGGGGGCACACCATATATTTT
TRBJ2-1 - TRBV18 TRBD1 CASSPIGTGDNEQFF TGTGCCAGCTCACCAATTGGGACAGGGGACAATGAGCAGTTCTTC
TRBJ2-7 few TRBV11-2 - CASSSGQNTYEQYF TGTGCCAGCAGCTCGGGACAAAACACCTACGAGCAGTACTTC
TRBJ1-1 - TRBV30 - CAWSVRGPLGAFF TGTGCCTGGAGTGTACGAGGGCCCCTTGGGGCTTTCTTT
TRBJ1-2 - TRBV9 - CASSVGRGDGYTF TGTGCCAGCAGCGTAGGCAGGGGAGATGGCTACACCTTC
TRBJ1-6 few TRBV2 - CASSGVTSPLHF TGTGCCAGCAGTGGAGTTACCTCACCCCTCCACTTT
TRBJ2-3 once TRBV7-9 TRBD1 CASSYGTGAISDTQYF TGTGCCAGCAGCTACGGGACAGGGGCTATCTCAGATACGCAGTATTTT
TRBJ1-5 - TRBV18 TRBD1 CASSTYRGGDQPQHF TGTGCCAGCTCAACGTACAGGGGTGGGGATCAGCCCCAGCATTTT
TRBJ1-2 - TRBV30 - CAWSAVPLGGYTF TGTGCCTGGAGCGCCGTTCCACTAGGAGGCTACACCTTC
TRBJ1-5 - TRBV6-5 - CASSPQRANVQPQHF TGTGCCAGCAGTCCCCAAAGGGCAAATGTTCAGCCCCAGCATTTT
TRBJ2-5 - TRBV19 - CASSIAGPSVETQYF TGTGCCAGTAGTATTGCCGGGCCCTCTGTAGAGACCCAGTACTTC
TRBJ2-2 - TRBV9 - CASSVGGNTGELFF TGTGCCAGCAGCGTTGGAGGGAACACCGGGGAGCTGTTTTTT
TRBJ2-5 - TRBV7-2 TRBD2 CASSLVGPTTSGPKETQYF TGTGCCAGCAGCTTAGTTGGGCCCACGACTAGCGGTCCGAAAGAGACCCAGTACTTC
TRBJ1-2 - TRBV30 TRBD1 CAWSPQGAHYGYTF TGTGCCTGGAGTCCACAGGGGGCTCACTATGGCTACACCTTC
TRBJ1-3 - TRBV7-2 - CASSYDISGNTIYF TGTGCCAGCAGCTACGACATCTCTGGAAACACCATATATTTT
TRBJ1-6 - TRBV7-8 - CASSLYSRAGPSSYNSPLHF TGTGCCAGCAGCCTATACTCAAGGGCAGGCCCGAGCTCCTATAATTCACCCCTCCACTTT
TRBJ2-1 - TRBV6-6 TRBD2 CASSRGGIYNEQFF TGTGCCAGCTCTCGGGGGGGAATCTACAATGAGCAGTTCTTC
TRBJ1-5 - TRBV5-4 - CASSLGGAHASGQPQHF TGTGCCAGCAGCTTGGGGGGGGCACACGCGTCAGGTCAGCCCCAGCATTTT
TRBJ1-1 - TRBV10-3 TRBD1 CAISEQGQENTEAFF TGTGCCATCAGTGAGCAGGGACAGGAGAACACTGAAGCTTTCTTT
TRBJ2-5 - TRBV7-6 TRBD1 CASRQGAGETQYF TGTGCCAGCAGACAGGGGGCTGGAGAGACCCAGTACTTC